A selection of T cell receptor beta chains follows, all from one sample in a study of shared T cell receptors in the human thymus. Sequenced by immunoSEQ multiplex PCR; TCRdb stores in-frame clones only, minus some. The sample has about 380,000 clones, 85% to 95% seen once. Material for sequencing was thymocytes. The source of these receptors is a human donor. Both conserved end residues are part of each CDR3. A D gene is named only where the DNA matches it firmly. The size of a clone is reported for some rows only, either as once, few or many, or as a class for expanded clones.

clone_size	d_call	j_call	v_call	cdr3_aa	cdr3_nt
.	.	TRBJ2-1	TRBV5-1	CASSWVKGRDAPYNEQFF	TGCGCCAGCAGCTGGGTTAAAGGGCGGGATGCGCCCTACAATGAGCAGTTCTTC
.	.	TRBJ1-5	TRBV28	CASSPLPGNYSNQPQHF	TGTGCCAGCAGTCCCCTCCCGGGGAACTATAGCAATCAGCCCCAGCATTTT
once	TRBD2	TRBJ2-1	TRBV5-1	CASSLTSGTANEQFF	TGCGCCAGCAGCTTGACTAGCGGGACGGCCAATGAGCAGTTCTTC
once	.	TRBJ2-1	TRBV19	CASSITLRSSYNEQFF	TGTGCCAGTAGTATCACGTTGCGGAGCTCCTACAATGAGCAGTTCTTC
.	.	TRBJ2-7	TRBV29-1	CSVVWAGLTDEQYF	TGCAGCGTTGTATGGGCGGGCCTTACGGACGAGCAGTACTTC
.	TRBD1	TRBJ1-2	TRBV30	CAWRGQGKYYGYTF	TGTGCCTGGAGGGGACAGGGAAAGTACTATGGCTACACCTTC
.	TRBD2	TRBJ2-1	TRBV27	CASTITTSGKQFF	TGTGCCAGCACCATCACTACTAGCGGGAAGCAGTTCTTC
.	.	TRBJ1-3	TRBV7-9	CASSSGQSSGNTIYF	TGTGCCAGCAGCTCCGGACAGAGCTCTGGAAACACCATATATTTT
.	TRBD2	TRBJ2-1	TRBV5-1	CASSARLALYPYNEQFF	TGCGCCAGCAGCGCCAGACTAGCCCTGTACCCCTACAATGAGCAGTTCTTC
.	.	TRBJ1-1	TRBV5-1	CASSLARASWGNTEAFF	TGCGCCAGCAGCTTGGCCCGGGCGTCTTGGGGGAACACTGAAGCTTTCTTT
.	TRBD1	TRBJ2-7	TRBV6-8	CASPTARNPGQGHEQYF	TGTGCCAGTCCCACGGCGAGGAACCCGGGACAGGGCCACGAGCAGTACTTC
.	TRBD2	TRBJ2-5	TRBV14	CASSLKELAGITQETQYF	TGTGCCAGCAGCCTGAAGGAGCTAGCGGGAATCACCCAAGAGACCCAGTACTTC
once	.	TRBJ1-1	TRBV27	CASSQGTNTEAFF	TGTGCCAGCTCTCAGGGGACTAACACTGAAGCTTTCTTT
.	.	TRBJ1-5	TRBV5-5	CASSAGTNSNQPQHF	TGTGCCAGCAGCGCAGGGACAAATAGCAATCAGCCCCAGCATTTT
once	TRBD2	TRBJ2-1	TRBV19	CASNPPPGLAGGSYNEQFF	TGTGCCAGTAACCCCCCTCCGGGACTAGCGGGAGGTTCATACAATGAGCAGTTCTTC
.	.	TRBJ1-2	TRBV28	CATNYGYTF	TGTGCCACTAACTATGGCTACACCTTC
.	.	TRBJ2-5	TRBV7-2	CASSSPLGETQYF	TGTGCCAGCAGCTCGCCGTTAGGGGAGACCCAGTACTTC
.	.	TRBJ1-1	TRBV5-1	CASSSKTRIEAFF	TGCGCCAGCAGCTCGAAGACTAGAATTGAAGCTTTCTTT